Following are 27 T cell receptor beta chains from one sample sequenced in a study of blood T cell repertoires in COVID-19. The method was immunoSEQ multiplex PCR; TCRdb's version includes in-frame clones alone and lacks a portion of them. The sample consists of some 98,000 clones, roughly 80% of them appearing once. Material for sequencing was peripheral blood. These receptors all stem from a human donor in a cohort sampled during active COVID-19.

CDR3 region: CASSFSSYEQYF. DNA for the CDR3: TGTGCCAGCTCTTTCAGCTCCTACGAGCAGTACTTC. This chain links TRBV2 with TRBJ2-7; D unclear. The CDR3 runs 12 residues. V lost 8 bases, J lost 0 bases, and 8 bases lay in between. From germline, CDR1 is SNHLY and CDR2 FYNNEI.

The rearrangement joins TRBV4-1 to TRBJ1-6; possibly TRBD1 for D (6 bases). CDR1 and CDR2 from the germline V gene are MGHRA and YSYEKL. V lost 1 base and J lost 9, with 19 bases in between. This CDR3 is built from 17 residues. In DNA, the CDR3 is TGCGCCAGCAGCCAAGCCCTTTCTCAGGGGACCGGTTCACCCCTCCACTTT. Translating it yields CASSQALSQGTGSPLHF.

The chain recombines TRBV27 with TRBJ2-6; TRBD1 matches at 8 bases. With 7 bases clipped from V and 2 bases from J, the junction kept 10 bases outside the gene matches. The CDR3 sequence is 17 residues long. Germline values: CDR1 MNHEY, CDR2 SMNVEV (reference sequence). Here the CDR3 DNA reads TGTGCCAGCAAGAGGACAGGGAATTCAGCTGGGGCCAACGTCCTGACTTTC. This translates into CASKRTGNSAGANVLTF.

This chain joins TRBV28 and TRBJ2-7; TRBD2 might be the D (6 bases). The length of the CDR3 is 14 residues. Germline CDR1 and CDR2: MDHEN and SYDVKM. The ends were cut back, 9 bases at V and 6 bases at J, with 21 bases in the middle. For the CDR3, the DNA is TGTGCCAGTGGAGAGGGACTCCGGGCCCGCGAGCAGTACTTC. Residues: CASGEGLRAREQYF.

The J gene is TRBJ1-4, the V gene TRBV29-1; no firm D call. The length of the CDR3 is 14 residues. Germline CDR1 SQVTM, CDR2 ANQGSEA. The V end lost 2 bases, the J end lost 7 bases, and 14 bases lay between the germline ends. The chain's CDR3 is CSVETGRGGEKLFF. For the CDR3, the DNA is TGCAGCGTTGAAACCGGGAGAGGCGGTGAAAAACTGTTTTTT.

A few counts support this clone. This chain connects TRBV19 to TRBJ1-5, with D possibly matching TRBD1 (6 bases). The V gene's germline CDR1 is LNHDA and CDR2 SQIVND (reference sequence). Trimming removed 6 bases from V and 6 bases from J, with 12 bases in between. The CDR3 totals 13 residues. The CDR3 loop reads CASRRDRTQPQHF. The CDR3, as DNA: TGTGCCAGTAGGCGTGACAGGACTCAGCCCCAGCATTTT. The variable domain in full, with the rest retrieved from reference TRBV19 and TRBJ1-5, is DGGITQSPKYLFRKEGQNVTLSCEQNLNHDAMYWYRQDPGQGLRLIYYSQIVNDFQKGDIAEGYSVSREKKESFPLTVTSAQKNPTAFYLCASRRDRTQPQHFGDGTRLSIL.

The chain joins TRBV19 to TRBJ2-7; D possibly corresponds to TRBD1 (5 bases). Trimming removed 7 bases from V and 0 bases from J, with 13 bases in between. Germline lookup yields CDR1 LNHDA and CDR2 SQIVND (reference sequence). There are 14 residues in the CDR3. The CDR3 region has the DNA TGTGCCAGTACCCCAGGGTCCTACTCCTACGAGCAGTACTTC. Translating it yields CASTPGSYSYEQYF.

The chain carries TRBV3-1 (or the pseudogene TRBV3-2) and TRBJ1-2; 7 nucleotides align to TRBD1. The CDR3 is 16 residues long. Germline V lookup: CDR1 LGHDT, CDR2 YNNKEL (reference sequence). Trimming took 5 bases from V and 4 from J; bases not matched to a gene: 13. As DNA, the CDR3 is TGTGCCAGCAGCATGGGGGCAGGGGGTTCGGCCTATGGCTACACCTTC. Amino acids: CASSMGAGGSAYGYTF.

CDR3: CASSPSGNEQFF. The CDR3 DNA reads as TGTGCCAGCTCACCCTCCGGGAATGAGCAGTTCTTC. The chain links TRBV18 to TRBJ2-1; D unclear. Germline V CDR1 and CDR2: KGHSH, LQKENI. The CDR3 runs 12 residues. V lost 3 bases to trimming and J lost 7 bases, with 7 bases between them.

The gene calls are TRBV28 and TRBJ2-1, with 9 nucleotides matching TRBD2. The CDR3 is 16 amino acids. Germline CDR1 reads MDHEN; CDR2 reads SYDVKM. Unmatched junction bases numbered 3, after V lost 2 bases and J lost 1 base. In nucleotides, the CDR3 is TGTGCCAGCAGTTTACCGAGCGGGGGGTCCTACAATGAGCAGTTCTTC. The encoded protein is CASSLPSGGSYNEQFF.

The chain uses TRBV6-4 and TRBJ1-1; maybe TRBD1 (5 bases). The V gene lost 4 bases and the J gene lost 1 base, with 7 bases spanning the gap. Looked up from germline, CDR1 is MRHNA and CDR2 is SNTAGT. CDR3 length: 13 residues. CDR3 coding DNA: TGTGCCAGCAGTGCGCAGGGGAACACTGAAGCTTTCTTT. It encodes CASSAQGNTEAFF.

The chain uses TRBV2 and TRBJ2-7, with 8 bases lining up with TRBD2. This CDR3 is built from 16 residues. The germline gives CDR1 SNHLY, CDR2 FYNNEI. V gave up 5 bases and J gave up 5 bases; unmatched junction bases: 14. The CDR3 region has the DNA TGTGCCAGCAGTTTCGGGGGGGGCGGCCCGAGGGACGAGCAGTACTTC. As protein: CASSFGGGGPRDEQYF.

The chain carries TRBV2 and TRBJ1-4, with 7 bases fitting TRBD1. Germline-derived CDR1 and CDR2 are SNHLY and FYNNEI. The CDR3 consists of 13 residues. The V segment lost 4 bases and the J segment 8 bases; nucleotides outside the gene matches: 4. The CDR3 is CASSGDRDEKLFF. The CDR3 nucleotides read TGTGCCAGCAGTGGTGACAGGGACGAAAAACTGTTTTTT.

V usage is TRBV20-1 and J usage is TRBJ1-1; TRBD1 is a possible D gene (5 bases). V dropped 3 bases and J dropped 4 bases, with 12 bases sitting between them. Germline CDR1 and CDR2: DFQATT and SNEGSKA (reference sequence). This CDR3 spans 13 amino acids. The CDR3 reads CSASRDWATEAFF. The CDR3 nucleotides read TGCAGTGCTAGTCGGGACTGGGCCACTGAAGCTTTCTTT.

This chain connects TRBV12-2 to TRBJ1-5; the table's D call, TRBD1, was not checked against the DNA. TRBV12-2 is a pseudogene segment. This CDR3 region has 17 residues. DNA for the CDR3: TGTGCAAGTCGCTTATGGGTGGGGCCTTATAGCAATCAGCCCCAGCATTTT. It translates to CASRLWVGPYSNQPQHF.

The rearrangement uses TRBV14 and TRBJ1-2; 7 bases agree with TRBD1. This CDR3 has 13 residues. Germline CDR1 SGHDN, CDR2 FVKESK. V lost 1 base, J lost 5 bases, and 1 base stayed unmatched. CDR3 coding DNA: TGTGCCAGCAGCCAAGTACAGGGGTATGGCTACACCTTC. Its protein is CASSQVQGYGYTF.

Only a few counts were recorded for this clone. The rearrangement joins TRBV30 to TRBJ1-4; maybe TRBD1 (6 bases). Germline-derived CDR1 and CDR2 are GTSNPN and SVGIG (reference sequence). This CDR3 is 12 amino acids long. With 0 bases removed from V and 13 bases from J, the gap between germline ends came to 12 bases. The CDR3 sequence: CAWSVRRGRLFF. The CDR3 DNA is TGTGCCTGGAGTGTACGGCGGGGGCGACTGTTTTTT.

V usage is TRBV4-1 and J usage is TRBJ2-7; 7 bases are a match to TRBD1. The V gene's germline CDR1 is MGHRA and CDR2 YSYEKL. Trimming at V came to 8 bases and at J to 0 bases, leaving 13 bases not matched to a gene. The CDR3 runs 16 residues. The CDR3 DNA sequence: TGCGCCAGCTCTCTAAGAGAGACAGGGAGCTCCTACGAGCAGTACTTC. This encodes CASSLRETGSSYEQYF.

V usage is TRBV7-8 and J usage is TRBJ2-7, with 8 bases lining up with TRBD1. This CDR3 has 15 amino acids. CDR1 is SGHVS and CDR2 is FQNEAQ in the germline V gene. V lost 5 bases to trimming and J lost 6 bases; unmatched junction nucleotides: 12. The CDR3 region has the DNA TGTGCCAGCAGCCATTCGACAGGGGAAGGACGCGAGCAGTACTTC. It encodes CASSHSTGEGREQYF.

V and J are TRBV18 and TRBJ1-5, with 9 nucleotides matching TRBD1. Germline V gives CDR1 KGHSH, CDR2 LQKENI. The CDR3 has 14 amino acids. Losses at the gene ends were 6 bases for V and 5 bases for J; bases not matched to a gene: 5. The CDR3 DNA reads TGTGCCAGCTCCCTAACAGGGGGCGATCAGCCCCAGCATTTT. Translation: CASSLTGGDQPQHF. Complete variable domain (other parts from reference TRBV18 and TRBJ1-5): NAGVMQNPRHLVRRRGQEARLRCSPMKGHSHVYWYRQLPEEGLKFMVYLQKENIIDESGMPKERFSAEFPKEGPSILRIQQVVRGDSAAYFCASSLTGGDQPQHFGDGTRLSIL.

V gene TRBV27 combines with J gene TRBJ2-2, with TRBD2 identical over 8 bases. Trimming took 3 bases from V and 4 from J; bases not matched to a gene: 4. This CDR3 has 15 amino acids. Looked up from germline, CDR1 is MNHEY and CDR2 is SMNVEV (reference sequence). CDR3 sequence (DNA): TGTGCCAGCAGTTTTTGGACTAGCTCCACCGGGGAGCTGTTTTTT. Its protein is CASSFWTSSTGELFF.

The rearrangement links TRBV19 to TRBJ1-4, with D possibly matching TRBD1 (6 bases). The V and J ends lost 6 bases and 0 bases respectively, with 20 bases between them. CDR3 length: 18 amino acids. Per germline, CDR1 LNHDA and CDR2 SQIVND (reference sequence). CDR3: CASSSQGTGSATNEKLFF. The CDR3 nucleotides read TGTGCCAGTAGCTCACAGGGTACGGGATCTGCAACTAATGAAAAACTGTTTTTT. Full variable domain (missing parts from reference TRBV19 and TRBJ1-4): DGGITQSPKYLFRKEGQNVTLSCEQNLNHDAMYWYRQDPGQGLRLIYYSQIVNDFQKGDIAEGYSVSREKKESFPLTVTSAQKNPTAFYLCASSSQGTGSATNEKLFFGSGTQLSVL.

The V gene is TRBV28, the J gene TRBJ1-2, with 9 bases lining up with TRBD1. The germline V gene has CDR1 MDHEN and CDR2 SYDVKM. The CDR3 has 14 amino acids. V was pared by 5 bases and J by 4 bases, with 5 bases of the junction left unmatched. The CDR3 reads CASSPGQGIYGYTF. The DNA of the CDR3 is TGTGCCAGCAGTCCCGGACAGGGGATCTATGGCTACACCTTC.

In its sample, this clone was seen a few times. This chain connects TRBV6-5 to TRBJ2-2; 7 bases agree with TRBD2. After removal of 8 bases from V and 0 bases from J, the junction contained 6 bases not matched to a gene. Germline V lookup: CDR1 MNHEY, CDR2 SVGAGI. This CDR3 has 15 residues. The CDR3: CASRKAGTNTGELFF. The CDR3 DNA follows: TGTGCCAGCCGAAAAGCGGGGACGAACACCGGGGAGCTGTTTTTT.

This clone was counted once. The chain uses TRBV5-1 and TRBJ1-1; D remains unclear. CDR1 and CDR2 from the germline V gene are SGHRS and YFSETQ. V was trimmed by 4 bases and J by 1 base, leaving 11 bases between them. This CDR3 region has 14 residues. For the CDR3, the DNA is TGCGCCAGCAGCACTAGCCACCCGAACACTGAAGCTTTCTTT. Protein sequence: CASSTSHPNTEAFF.

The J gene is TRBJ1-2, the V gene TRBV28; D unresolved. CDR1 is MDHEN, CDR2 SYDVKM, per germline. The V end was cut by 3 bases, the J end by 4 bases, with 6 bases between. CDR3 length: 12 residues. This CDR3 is CASSLGSYGYTF. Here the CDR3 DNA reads TGTGCCAGCAGTTTGGGGAGCTATGGCTACACCTTC.

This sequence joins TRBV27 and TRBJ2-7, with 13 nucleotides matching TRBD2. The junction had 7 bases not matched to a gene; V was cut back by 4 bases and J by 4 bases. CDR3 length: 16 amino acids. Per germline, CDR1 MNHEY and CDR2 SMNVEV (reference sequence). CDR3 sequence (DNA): TGTGCCAGCAGTTACAGGACTAGCGGGAGAACGTACGAGCAGTACTTC. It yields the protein CASSYRTSGRTYEQYF.